This T cell receptor beta chain was recovered during a study of T-cell memory formation after mild COVID-19. The overall study: TCR clusters were mostly donor specific.

Whole-study results and caveats: Of the contracting clones, CD4+ ones lay mainly in CM and EM, and CD8+ ones in EMRA. Clones that shrank (day 15 to 85) were balanced CD4/CD8, whereas later expanders leaned CD4+. Pre-infection memory carried some responding clones, suggesting that cross-reactive memory joined.

The V and J ends lost 5 bases and 5 bases respectively, with 18 bases between them. This CDR3 has 15 residues. Germline V gene sequence: CDR1 SGHTA, CDR2 FQGNSA. One entry per CDR3 protein, called by TCRdb with MiXCR from the 5' RACE reads. The profile shows under 450,000 distinct CDR3 sequences, approximately 15% of them singletons. To note about this clonotype: Its antigen is unidentified.

The chain employs TRBV7-2 and TRBJ2-5; TRBD1 is a possible D gene (8 bases). This clonotype was obtained from a man younger than 30 who had mild COVID-19 (a few samples of this study predate the infection). Cell type and time point are not known. Sequencing used PBMCs or a T cell subset sorted from them (not recorded which). CDR3 DNA: TGTGCCAGCAGCGTAATACAGGGGGGGTGGGAGACCCAGTACTTC. Protein sequence: CASSVIQGGWETQYF.